This is a list of T cell receptor beta chains from one sample in a study of T cells in Graves' hyperthyroidism and ophthalmopathy. TCRdb called the multiplex PCR reads again in MiXCR, with one record for every CDR3 protein. This sample has fewer than 850,000 distinct CDR3 sequences, with approximately 15% found just once. Sequenced: blood. All receptors derive from a man between 45 and 60 years old with Graves' hyperthyroidism. Each CDR3 is given with its conserved first and last residue. The D gene is left open where the match is weak. Size is stated for part of the rows, as once, few or many counts, or as a class when the clone is expanded.

few,-,TRBV7-9,TRBJ2-5,CASSFPTTHSQETQYF,TGTGCCAGCAGCTTTCCCACCACGCACTCCCAAGAGACCCAGTACTTC
many,TRBD1,TRBV18,TRBJ2-7,CASSSFRDRGYEQYF,TGTGCCAGCTCCTCCTTCCGGGACAGGGGCTACGAGCAGTACTTC
many,TRBD1,TRBV30,TRBJ1-1,CALQGRWEAFF,TGTGCCCTACAGGGGAGATGGGAAGCTTTCTTT
many,TRBD1,TRBV6-2/TRBV6-3,TRBJ1-1,CASSYPPGWTGRGAFF,TGTGCCAGCAGTTACCCCCCCGGGTGGACAGGGAGGGGAGCTTTCTTT
few,TRBD2,TRBV20-1,TRBJ2-1,CSARDIGLAGVSEQFF,TGCAGTGCTAGAGATATAGGACTAGCGGGAGTAAGTGAGCAGTTCTTC
many,TRBD1,TRBV28,TRBJ2-6,CASCRQGGVLTF,TGTGCCAGCTGCAGACAGGGTGGCGTCCTGACTTTC
few,-,TRBV25-1,TRBJ2-7,CASGEEQYF,TGTGCCAGCGGGGAGGAGCAGTACTTC
once,TRBD2,TRBV9,TRBJ2-7,CASSVASGGASYEQYF,TGTGCCAGCAGCGTAGCCAGCGGGGGGGCCTCCTACGAGCAGTACTTC
many,TRBD1,TRBV6-2/TRBV6-3,TRBJ2-5,CASSHGTAQETQYF,TGTGCCAGCAGTCATGGGACAGCCCAAGAGACCCAGTACTTC
-,TRBD2,TRBV5-1,TRBJ2-1,CASSLDLADYNEKFF,TGCGCCAGCAGCTTGGATCTAGCGGACTACAATGAGAAGTTCTTC
many,TRBD1,TRBV10-3,TRBJ1-1,CAISRLGTDEAFF,TGTGCCATCAGTAGGTTAGGGACAGATGAAGCTTTCTTT
-,TRBD1,TRBV6-1,TRBJ1-5,CASSEDSQGAINQPQHF,TGTGCCAGCAGTGAGGATTCGCAGGGGGCCATCAATCAGCCCCAGCATTTT
-,TRBD2,TRBV2,TRBJ2-7,CASSLRTSGSPTEQYF,TGTGCCAGCAGTCTACGTACTAGCGGGAGCCCTACGGAGCAGTACTTC
many,TRBD2,TRBV6-1,TRBJ2-5,CASRRLAGGLLETQYF,TGTGCCAGCAGACGACTAGCGGGAGGCCTCCTGGAGACCCAGTACTTC
many,-,TRBV14,TRBJ1-3,CASSQVISGNTIYF,TGTGCCAGCAGCCAGGTCATCTCTGGAAACACCATATATTTT
many,TRBD1,TRBV2,TRBJ2-7,CASSGGQGFNEQYF,TGTGCCAGCAGTGGGGGACAGGGATTCAACGAGCAGTACTTC
many,TRBD2,TRBV10-1,TRBJ2-5,CASRASGSTETQYF,TGCGCCAGCAGAGCGAGCGGGAGTACAGAGACCCAGTACTTC
few,-,TRBV11-2,TRBJ2-1,CASRWEAGSYNEQFF,TGTGCCAGCAGGTGGGAGGCGGGATCCTACAATGAGCAGTTCTTC
many,-,TRBV7-2,TRBJ2-7,CASSRGLGSYEQYF,TGTGCCAGCAGCAGAGGACTGGGTTCCTACGAGCAGTACTTC
-,-,TRBV19,TRBJ2-1,CASSDRVGNEQFF,TGTGCCAGTAGTGATAGGGTAGGCAATGAGCAGTTCTTC
-,-,TRBV25-1,TRBJ1-3,CASSERGTEHGGCSGNTIYF,TGTGCCAGCAGTGAGCGAGGGACGGAGCACGGTGGATGCTCTGGAAACACCATATATTTT
few,-,TRBV28,TRBJ1-4,CASSWGAGQLLEKLFF,TGTGCCAGCAGTTGGGGCGCCGGACAGCTCCTGGAAAAACTGTTTTTT
-,TRBD1,TRBV27,TRBJ2-7,CASKDREGYEQYF,TGTGCCAGCAAGGACAGGGAAGGGTACGAGCAGTACTTC
few,-,TRBV10-1,TRBJ2-1,CASSESAVTAASNEQFF,TGCGCCAGCAGTGAGTCGGCCGTGACAGCAGCCTCCAATGAGCAGTTCTTC
-,TRBD2,TRBV10-3,TRBJ2-1,CAIRLGTWVPASGSDEQFF,TGTGCCATCAGACTCGGGACATGGGTTCCGGCTAGCGGGAGTGATGAGCAGTTCTTC
many,-,TRBV9,TRBJ2-1,CASSVAGEAYNEQFF,TGTGCCAGCAGCGTAGCAGGGGAGGCCTACAATGAGCAGTTCTTC
many,-,TRBV6-2/TRBV6-3,TRBJ2-3,CASRKAVSTDTQYF,TGTGCCAGCAGGAAAGCAGTTAGCACAGATACGCAGTATTTT
few,TRBD1,TRBV6-5,TRBJ1-2,CASSSRGNNYGYTF,TGTGCCAGCAGTTCCAGGGGGAATAACTATGGCTACACCTTC
many,-,TRBV28,TRBJ2-1,CASLGPNRHNEQFF,TGTGCCAGCCTTGGGCCCAATCGCCACAATGAGCAGTTCTTC
many,-,TRBV6-1,TRBJ1-1,CASSTAEGQDRKAFF,TGTGCCAGCAGCACTGCGGAAGGGCAGGATCGTAAAGCTTTCTTT
-,TRBD2,TRBV19,TRBJ2-1,CASSPRLLAGNLYNEQFF,TGTGCCAGTAGTCCAAGGCTACTAGCGGGGAACTTATACAATGAGCAGTTCTTC
few,-,TRBV6-2/TRBV6-3,TRBJ1-5,CASSAGTYSNQPQHF,TGTGCCAGCAGTGCAGGGACATATAGCAATCAGCCCCAGCATTTT
many,-,TRBV7-9,TRBJ2-1,CASSVYRDLTNEQFF,TGTGCCAGCAGCGTCTACAGGGATCTTACCAATGAGCAGTTCTTC
many,TRBD1,TRBV3-1,TRBJ2-7,CASSQDRTGGSEQYF,TGTGCCAGCAGCCAAGATCGGACAGGGGGGAGCGAGCAGTACTTC
many,-,TRBV11-2,TRBJ2-1,CASSIRDGINEQFF,TGTGCCAGCAGCATCCGGGACGGCATTAATGAGCAGTTCTTC
-,-,TRBV4-1,TRBJ2-7,CASSLTGPNYEQYF,TGCGCCAGCAGCCTAACCGGGCCCAACTACGAGCAGTACTTC
many,TRBD2,TRBV10-3,TRBJ2-1,CAITRTSGSDNEQFF,TGTGCCATCACCCGGACTAGCGGGAGTGACAATGAGCAGTTCTTC
few,-,TRBV5-6,TRBJ2-7,CASSRGRTYEQYF,TGTGCCAGCAGCAGGGGGAGAACCTACGAGCAGTACTTC
-,TRBD2,TRBV20-1,TRBJ2-5,CSARSLAGGETQYF,TGCAGTGCGAGGTCACTAGCGGGAGGAGAGACCCAGTACTTC
many,-,TRBV12-3/TRBV12-4,TRBJ1-2,CASSTVDSSGYTF,TGTGCCAGCAGTACCGTCGACAGTTCTGGCTACACCTTC
-,-,TRBV3-1,TRBJ2-5,CASSSDWGETQYF,TGTGCCAGCAGCTCGGACTGGGGGGAGACCCAGTACTTC
few,-,TRBV7-9,TRBJ1-5,CASSLADSKGQPQHF,TGTGCCAGCAGCTTAGCGGACAGCAAGGGACAGCCCCAGCATTTT
many,TRBD2,TRBV11-2,TRBJ2-7,CASSLAGTSGPLWEQYF,TGTGCCAGCAGCTTAGCTGGGACTAGCGGACCGCTTTGGGAGCAGTACTTC
many,TRBD1,TRBV10-1,TRBJ1-1,CASSGQTGGTEAFF,TGCGCCAGCAGTGGGCAGACAGGGGGGACTGAAGCTTTCTTT
few,TRBD1,TRBV13,TRBJ2-5,CASSLKDRGQETQYF,TGTGCCAGCAGCTTAAAGGACAGGGGGCAAGAGACCCAGTACTTC
many,TRBD1,TRBV5-1,TRBJ1-2,CASSLNAQGNSGYTF,TGCGCCAGCAGTTTAAATGCACAGGGGAACAGTGGCTACACCTTC